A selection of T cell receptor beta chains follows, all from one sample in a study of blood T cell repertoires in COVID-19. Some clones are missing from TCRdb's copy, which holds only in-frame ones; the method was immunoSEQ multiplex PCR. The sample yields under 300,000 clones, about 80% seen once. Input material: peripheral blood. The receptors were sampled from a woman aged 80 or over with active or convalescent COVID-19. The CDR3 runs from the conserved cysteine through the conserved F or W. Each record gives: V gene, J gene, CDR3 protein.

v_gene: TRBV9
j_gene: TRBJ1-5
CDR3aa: CASSAGQGKGQPQHF

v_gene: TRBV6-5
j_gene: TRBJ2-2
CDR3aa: CASSSRGAGVAGELFF

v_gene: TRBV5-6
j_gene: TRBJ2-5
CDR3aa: CASSPLAGARATQYF

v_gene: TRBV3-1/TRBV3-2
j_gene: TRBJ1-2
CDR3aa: CASSRQTGFYTF

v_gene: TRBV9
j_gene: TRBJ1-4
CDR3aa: CASSRGGLGEKLFF

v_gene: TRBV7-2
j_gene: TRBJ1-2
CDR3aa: CASSLGGGKSYGYTF

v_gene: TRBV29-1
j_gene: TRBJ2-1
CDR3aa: CSVAGQGTYEQFF

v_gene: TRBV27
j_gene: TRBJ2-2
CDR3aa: CASHRNTGELFF

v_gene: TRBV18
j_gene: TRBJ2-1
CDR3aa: CASSLTGQGTNEQFF

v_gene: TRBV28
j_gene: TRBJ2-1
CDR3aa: CASSPMGGGSYNEQFF

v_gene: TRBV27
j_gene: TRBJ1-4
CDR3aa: CASSLSDRGPDHEKLFF

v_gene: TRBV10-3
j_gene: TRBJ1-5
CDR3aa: CAIRDRDPNQPQHF

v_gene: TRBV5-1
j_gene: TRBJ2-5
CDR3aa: CASSLSGADQETQYF

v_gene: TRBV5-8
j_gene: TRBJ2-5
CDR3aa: CASSLRWSGLDLETQYF

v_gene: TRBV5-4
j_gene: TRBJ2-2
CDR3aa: CASRLAGAPGELFF

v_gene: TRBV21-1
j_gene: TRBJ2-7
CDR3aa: CASSTRLAGGKEDEQYF

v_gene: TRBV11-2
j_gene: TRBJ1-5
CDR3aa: CASSLDTGRNQPQHF

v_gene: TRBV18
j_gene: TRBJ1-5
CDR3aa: CASSPGQGANQPQHF

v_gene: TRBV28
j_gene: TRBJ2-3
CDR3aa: CASSTSGGTEYF

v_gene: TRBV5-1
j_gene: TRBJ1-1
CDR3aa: CASSSDRGSYMNTEAFF

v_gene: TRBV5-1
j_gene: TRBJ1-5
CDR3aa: CASSLEGQGNQPQHF

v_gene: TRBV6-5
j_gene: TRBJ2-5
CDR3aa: CASRPRLAGVGTQYF

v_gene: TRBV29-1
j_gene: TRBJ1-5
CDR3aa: CSVVRGPDQPQHF

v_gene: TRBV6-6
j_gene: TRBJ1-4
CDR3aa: CASRLRQGDEKLFF

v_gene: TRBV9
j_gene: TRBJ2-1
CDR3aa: CASSQGFSGSNEQFF

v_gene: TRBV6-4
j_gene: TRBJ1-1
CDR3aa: CAFLEANTEAFF

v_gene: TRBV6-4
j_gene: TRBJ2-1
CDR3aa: CASKADGLSDEQFF

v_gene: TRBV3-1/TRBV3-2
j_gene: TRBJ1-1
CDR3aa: CASSLSGRDTEAFF

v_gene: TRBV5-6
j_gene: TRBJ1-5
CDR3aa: CASSSTRWSNQPQHF

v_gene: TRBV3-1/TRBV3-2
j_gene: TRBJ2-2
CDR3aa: CASSPHGQGQVGGELFF

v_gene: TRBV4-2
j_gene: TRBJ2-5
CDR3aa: CASSRLELADQETQYF

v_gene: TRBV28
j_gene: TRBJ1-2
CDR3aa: CASSLTYTGGGGYTF

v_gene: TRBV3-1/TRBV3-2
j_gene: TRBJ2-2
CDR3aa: CASSQLLAGELFF

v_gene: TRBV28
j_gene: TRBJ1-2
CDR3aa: CASSLLLGREDYGYTF

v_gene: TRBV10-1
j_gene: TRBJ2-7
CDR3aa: CASSSQGSYEQYF

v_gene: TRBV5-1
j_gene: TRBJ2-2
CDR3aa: CASSLQRGITGELFF

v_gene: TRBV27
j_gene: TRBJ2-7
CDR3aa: CASSFPGAQEYF

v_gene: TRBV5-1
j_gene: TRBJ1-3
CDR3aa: CASSAEERNTIYF

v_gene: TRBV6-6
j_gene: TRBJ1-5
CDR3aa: CASSPWTGSSNQPQHF

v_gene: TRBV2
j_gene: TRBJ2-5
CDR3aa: CASSGEGAGQETQYF